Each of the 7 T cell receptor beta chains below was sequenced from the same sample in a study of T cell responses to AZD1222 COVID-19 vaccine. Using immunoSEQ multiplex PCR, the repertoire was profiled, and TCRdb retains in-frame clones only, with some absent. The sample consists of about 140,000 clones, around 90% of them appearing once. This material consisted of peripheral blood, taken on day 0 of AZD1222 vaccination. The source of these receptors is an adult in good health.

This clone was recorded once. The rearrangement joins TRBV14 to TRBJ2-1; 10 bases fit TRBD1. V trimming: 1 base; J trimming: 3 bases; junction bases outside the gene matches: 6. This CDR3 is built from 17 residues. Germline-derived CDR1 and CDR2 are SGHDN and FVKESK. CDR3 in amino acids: CASSQGRGQGNYNEQFF. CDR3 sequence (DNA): TGTGCCAGCAGCCAAGGGAGGGGACAGGGGAACTACAATGAGCAGTTCTTC.

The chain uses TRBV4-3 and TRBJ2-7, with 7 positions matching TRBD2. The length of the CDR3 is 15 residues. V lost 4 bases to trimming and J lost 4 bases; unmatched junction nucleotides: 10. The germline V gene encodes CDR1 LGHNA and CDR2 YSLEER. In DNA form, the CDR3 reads TGCGCCAGCAGCCGACGTCTAGCGGATGAGTACGAGCAGTACTTC. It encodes CASSRRLADEYEQYF.

The CDR3 protein is CASSLSQRDHYNEQFF. For the CDR3, the DNA is TGTGCCAGCAGCTTGAGCCAGCGGGACCATTACAATGAGCAGTTCTTC. The chain joins TRBV5-4 to TRBJ2-1; TRBD2 matches 7 bases. The V and J ends lost 1 base and 4 bases, in that order; junction bases with no gene match: 8. This CDR3 is built from 16 residues. Per germline, CDR1 SGHNT and CDR2 YYREEE (reference sequence).

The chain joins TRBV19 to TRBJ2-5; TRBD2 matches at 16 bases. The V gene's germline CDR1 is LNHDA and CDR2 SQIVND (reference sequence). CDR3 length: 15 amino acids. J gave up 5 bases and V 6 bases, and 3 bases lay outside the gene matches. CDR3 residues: CASSRGLAGGETQYF. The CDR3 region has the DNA TGTGCCAGTAGCCGGGGACTAGCGGGAGGGGAGACCCAGTACTTC.

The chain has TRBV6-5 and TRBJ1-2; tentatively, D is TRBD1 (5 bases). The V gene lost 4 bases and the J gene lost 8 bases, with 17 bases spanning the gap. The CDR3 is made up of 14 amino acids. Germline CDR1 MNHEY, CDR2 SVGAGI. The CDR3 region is CASSSAVRAWGYTF. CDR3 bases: TGTGCCAGCAGTTCGGCAGTCAGGGCTTGGGGCTACACCTTC.

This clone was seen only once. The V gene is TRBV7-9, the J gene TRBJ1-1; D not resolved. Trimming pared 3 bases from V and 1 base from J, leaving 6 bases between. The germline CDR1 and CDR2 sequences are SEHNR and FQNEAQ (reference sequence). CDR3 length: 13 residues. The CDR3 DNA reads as TGTGCCAGCAGCTTTCGGCCGAACACTGAAGCTTTCTTT. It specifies CASSFRPNTEAFF.

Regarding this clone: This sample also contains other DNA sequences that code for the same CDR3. The CDR3 region is CATSDLRGRNEQFF. As DNA, the CDR3 is TGTGCCACCAGTGATTTAAGAGGGCGCAATGAGCAGTTCTTC. The V and J genes are TRBV24-1 and TRBJ2-1; D possibly corresponds to TRBD2 (5 bases). CDR1 KGHDR and CDR2 SFDVKD come from the germline V gene. The CDR3 totals 14 residues. V shed 1 base and J shed 6 bases, with 9 bases lying between them.